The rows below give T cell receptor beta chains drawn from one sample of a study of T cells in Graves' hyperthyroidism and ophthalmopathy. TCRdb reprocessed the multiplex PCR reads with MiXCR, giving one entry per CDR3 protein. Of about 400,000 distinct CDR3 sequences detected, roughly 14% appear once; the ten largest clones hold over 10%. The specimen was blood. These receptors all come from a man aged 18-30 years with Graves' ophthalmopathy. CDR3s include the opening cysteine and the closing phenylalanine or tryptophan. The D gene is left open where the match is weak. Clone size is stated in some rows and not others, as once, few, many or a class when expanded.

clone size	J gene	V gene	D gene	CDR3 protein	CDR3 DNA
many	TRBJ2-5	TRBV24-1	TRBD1	CATSDVTQRQGTQYF	TGTGCCACCAGTGATGTTACACAACGACAGGGGACCCAGTACTTC
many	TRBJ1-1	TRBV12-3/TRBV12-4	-	CASSLVPTRLTEAFF	TGTGCCAGCAGTTTAGTTCCGACTAGACTTACTGAAGCTTTCTTT
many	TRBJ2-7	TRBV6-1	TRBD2	CASRASGRAYEQYF	TGTGCCAGCAGGGCTAGCGGGAGGGCCTACGAGCAGTACTTC
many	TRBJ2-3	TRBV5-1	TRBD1	CASSLGQGGPDTQYF	TGCGCCAGCAGCCTCGGACAGGGGGGCCCAGATACGCAGTATTTT
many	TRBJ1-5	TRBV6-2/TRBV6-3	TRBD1	CASSQQDRGASPQHF	TGTGCCAGCAGTCAACAGGACAGGGGGGCATCGCCCCAGCATTTT
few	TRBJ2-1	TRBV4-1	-	CASSQGLRELYNEQFF	TGCGCCAGCAGCCAAGGTCTAAGGGAATTATACAATGAGCAGTTCTTC
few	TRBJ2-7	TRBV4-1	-	CASSQAWAEYEQYF	TGCGCCAGCAGCCAAGCGTGGGCCGAGTACGAGCAGTACTTC
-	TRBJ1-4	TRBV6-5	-	CASSYSSGGAEKLFF	TGTGCCAGCAGTTACTCGAGTGGGGGGGCCGAAAAACTGTTTTTT
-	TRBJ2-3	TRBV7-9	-	CASRTGQFLSTDTQYF	TGTGCCAGCAGAACAGGACAGTTCTTAAGCACAGATACGCAGTATTTT
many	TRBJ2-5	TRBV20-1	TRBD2	CSAWTSGNGQTQYF	TGCAGTGCTTGGACTAGCGGGAATGGGCAGACCCAGTACTTC
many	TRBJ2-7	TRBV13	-	CASSLGLVGGQPYEQYF	TGTGCCAGCAGCTTAGGGTTAGTCGGGGGACAACCCTACGAGCAGTACTTC
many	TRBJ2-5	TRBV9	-	CASSAHGGESETQYF	TGTGCCAGCAGCGCTCATGGAGGGGAGTCAGAGACCCAGTACTTC
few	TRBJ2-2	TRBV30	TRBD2	CACPSQLAGGLNTGELFF	TGTGCCTGTCCTTCCCAACTAGCGGGGGGGCTCAACACCGGGGAGCTGTTTTTT
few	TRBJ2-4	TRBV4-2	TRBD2	CASSQDALGLVVAKNIQYF	TGTGCCAGCAGCCAAGATGCGCTTGGACTAGTCGTAGCCAAAAACATTCAGTACTTC
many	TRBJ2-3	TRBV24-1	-	CATSQSDTQYF	TGTGCCACCAGCCAAAGTGATACGCAGTATTTT
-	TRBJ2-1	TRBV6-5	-	CASSYSTEVYSAYNEQFF	TGTGCCAGCAGTTACTCGACCGAGGTTTATAGCGCCTACAATGAGCAGTTCTTC
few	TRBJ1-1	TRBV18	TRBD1	CASLPGQANTEAFF	TGTGCCAGCTTACCGGGACAGGCGAACACTGAAGCTTTCTTT
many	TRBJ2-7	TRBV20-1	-	CSGISSYEQYF	TGCAGTGGTATAAGCTCCTACGAGCAGTACTTC
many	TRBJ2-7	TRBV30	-	CAWSAYTGSYEQYF	TGTGCCTGGAGTGCCTATACGGGGTCCTACGAGCAGTACTTC
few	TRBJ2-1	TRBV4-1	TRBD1	CASSPGTGADEQFF	TGCGCCAGCAGCCCCGGGACAGGGGCGGATGAGCAGTTCTTC
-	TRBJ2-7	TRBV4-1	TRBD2	CASSQGIAGNALYEQYF	TGCGCCAGCAGCCAAGGGATAGCGGGGAACGCTCTCTACGAGCAGTACTTC
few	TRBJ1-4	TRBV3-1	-	CASSPRDRSLGEKLFF	TGTGCCAGCAGCCCTCGTGACCGCTCCTTAGGGGAAAAACTGTTTTTT
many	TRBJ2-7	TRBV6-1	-	CASSLQGGNYEQYF	TGTGCCAGCAGTTTACAGGGAGGGAACTACGAGCAGTACTTC
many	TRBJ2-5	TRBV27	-	CASSLQATVLETQYF	TGTGCCAGCAGTTTACAGGCGACAGTCTTGGAGACCCAGTACTTC
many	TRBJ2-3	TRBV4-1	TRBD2	CASSQDPAGGGDTQYF	TGCGCCAGCAGCCAAGACCCGGCGGGAGGGGGAGATACGCAGTATTTT
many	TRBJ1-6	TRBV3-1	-	CASSPMNVRDDSPLHF	TGTGCCAGCAGCCCCATGAATGTGAGAGACGACTCACCCCTCCACTTT
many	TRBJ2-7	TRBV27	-	CASSLPCSDISYEQYF	TGTGCCAGCAGTTTACCGTGTAGCGATATCTCCTACGAGCAGTACTTC
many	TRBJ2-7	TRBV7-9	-	CASSFTYSESYEQYF	TGTGCCAGCAGCTTCACCTACAGTGAATCCTACGAGCAGTACTTC
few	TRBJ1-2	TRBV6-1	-	CASTESYYGYTF	TGTGCCAGCACTGAGTCCTACTATGGCTACACCTTC
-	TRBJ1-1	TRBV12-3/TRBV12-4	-	CASSLTTAEAFF	TGTGCCAGCAGTTTAACGACGGCCGAAGCTTTCTTT
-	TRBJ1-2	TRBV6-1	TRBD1	CASSTPGQDAGYTF	TGTGCCAGCAGTACTCCGGGACAGGACGCTGGCTACACCTTC
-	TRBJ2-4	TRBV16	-	CASSQAQATKNIQYF	TGTGCCAGCAGCCAGGCGCAGGCGACCAAAAACATTCAGTACTTC
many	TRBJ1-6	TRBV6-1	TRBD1	CASRRTGNSPLHF	TGTGCCAGCAGAAGGACAGGGAATTCACCCCTCCACTTT
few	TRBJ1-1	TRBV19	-	CASMLYMNTEAFF	TGTGCCAGTATGTTATACATGAACACTGAAGCTTTCTTT
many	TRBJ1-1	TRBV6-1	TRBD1	CASSFEAGTGRGAEAFF	TGTGCCAGCAGTTTTGAAGCCGGGACAGGGCGTGGGGCTGAAGCTTTCTTT
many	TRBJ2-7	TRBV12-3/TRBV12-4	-	CASSFGQTYEQYF	TGTGCCAGCAGTTTTGGACAGACCTACGAGCAGTACTTC
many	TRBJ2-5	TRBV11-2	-	CASSLAGLDQYF	TGTGCCAGCAGCTTAGCGGGGCTTGACCAGTACTTC